The 21 T cell receptor beta chains in this list originate from one sample, sequenced in a study of T-cell reconstitution after alpha-beta-depleted transplantation in children. The authors prepared the TCRbeta library with unique molecular identifiers. One entry per CDR3 protein results from TCRdb running MiXCR on the PCR reads. Of about 72,000 distinct CDR3 sequences detected, 6% to 8.5% appear once; the ten largest clones hold around 2.5%. The sequencing here drew on PBMCs from the stem cell graft donor, taken from the stem cell graft. The receptors were gathered from a human donor who donated a stem cell graft to a child with acute lymphoblastic leukemia.

The table lists this clonotype with a few counts. The V and J genes are TRBV6-2 or TRBV6-3 and TRBJ1-1; D call uncertain. The germline V and J ends were trimmed by 0 bases and 4 bases, with 12 bases remaining between them. CDR1 is MNHEY and CDR2 is SVGEGT in the germline V gene. This CDR3 contains 15 residues. The CDR3 region has the DNA TGTGCCAGCAGTTACTCGACCGCCCCAGGCACTGAAGCTTTCTTT. This codes for CASSYSTAPGTEAFF.

Many counts were recorded for this clonotype. The V call is TRBV5-4, the J call TRBJ2-7, with 8 bases identical to TRBD1. V trimming: 6 bases; J trimming: 5 bases; junction bases outside the gene matches: 10. This CDR3 has 14 residues. Per germline, CDR1 SGHNT and CDR2 YYREEE (reference sequence). The CDR3 nucleotides read TGTGCCAGCAACAGACAGGGGTTATCCCACGAGCAGTACTTC. Its translation is CASNRQGLSHEQYF.

This clonotype has ten or more counts. This CDR3 reads CSATGGGTGETQYF. The CDR3 coding sequence is TGCAGTGCTACGGGGGGGGGCACCGGAGAGACCCAGTACTTC. The gene calls are TRBV20-1 and TRBJ2-5, with TRBD2 identical over 8 bases. Germline V lookup: CDR1 DFQATT, CDR2 SNEGSKA (reference sequence). V dropped 4 bases and J dropped 4; count of bases not matched to a gene: 8. The CDR3 sequence is 14 residues long.

The chain combines TRBV7-9 with TRBJ2-7, with D possibly TRBD1 on 5 matching bases. Per germline, CDR1 SEHNR and CDR2 FQNEAQ (reference sequence). The V and J ends lost 2 bases and 4 bases respectively, with 15 bases between them. The CDR3 runs to 15 residues. CDR3 loop: CASSLTETATYEQYF. The DNA of the CDR3 is TGTGCCAGCAGCTTAACGGAGACAGCGACATACGAGCAGTACTTC.

The chain is built from TRBV28 and TRBJ2-5; D gene unclear. The CDR3 has 14 amino acids. Trimming shortened V by 0 bases and J by 1 base, and 6 bases separated the two germline ends. CDR1 is MDHEN, CDR2 SYDVKM, per germline. CDR3 region: CASSLWRPQETQYF. The CDR3 coding sequence is TGTGCCAGCAGTTTATGGCGGCCCCAAGAGACCCAGTACTTC.

There are many counts of this clonotype. The rearrangement joins TRBV4-2 to TRBJ2-3; D possibly corresponds to TRBD2 (6 bases). The germline V and J ends were trimmed by 0 bases and 2 bases, with 15 bases remaining between them. In germline, CDR1 is LGHNA, CDR2 YNFKEQ. The CDR3 is 17 residues long. For the CDR3, the DNA is TGTGCCAGCAGCCAAGAGGAGAGGGACTCCACCACAGATACGCAGTATTTT. Protein product: CASSQEERDSTTDTQYF.

This clonotype was picked up many times. Here the CDR3 DNA reads TGTGCCAGCAGCGACCGGGACCGGCTCTCCTACGAGCAGTACTTC. This sequence encodes CASSDRDRLSYEQYF. The chain uses TRBV5-5 and TRBJ2-7, with D possibly being TRBD1 or TRBD2 (5 bases each). CDR3 size: 15 residues. Deletions cut 4 bases from V and 0 bases from J, with 14 bases between. Germline CDR1 reads SGHKS; CDR2 reads YYEKEE (reference sequence).

At least ten counts were recorded for this clonotype. This chain links TRBV24-1 with TRBJ2-2; 8 bases fit TRBD1. Losses at the gene ends were 3 bases for V and 7 bases for J; bases not matched to a gene: 6. Germline lookup yields CDR1 KGHDR and CDR2 SFDVKD. The CDR3 has 15 amino acids. CDR3 in DNA: TGTGCCACCAGTGATGAAACAGGGGGGAACGGGGAGCTGTTTTTT. Protein: CATSDETGGNGELFF.

This clonotype appeared many times. J is TRBJ2-7 and V is TRBV3-1; D is unclear. V was clipped by 1 base and J by 2 bases, with 12 bases between them. The CDR3 runs to 15 residues. Germline V gene sequence: CDR1 LGHDT, CDR2 YNNKEL (reference sequence). The CDR3 loop reads CASSQASDLPYEQYF. CDR3 bases: TGTGCCAGCAGCCAAGCAAGTGACTTACCCTACGAGCAGTACTTC.

As for this clonotype: Relative to the germline gene, one junction end is altered; a read error may explain this. This sequence joins TRBV18 and TRBJ1-1; D unclear. The CDR3 length is 13 residues. Germline CDR1 reads KGHSH; CDR2 reads LQKENI. CDR3 in DNA: TGTGCCAGCTCACCTACAGAGAACACTAAAGCTTTCTTT. This codes for CASSPTENTKAFF.

Many counts were recorded for this clonotype. The J gene is TRBJ2-1, the V gene TRBV5-1; D is unclear. V lost 2 bases to trimming and J lost 7 bases, with 7 bases between them. Germline assignment: CDR1 SGHRS and CDR2 YFSETQ. The CDR3 runs 12 residues. For the CDR3, the DNA is TGCGCCAGCAGCTTTATTGGGAATGAGCAGTTCTTC. This encodes CASSFIGNEQFF.

This clonotype was counted many times. The chain combines TRBV12-3 or TRBV12-4 with TRBJ2-7; 10 positions agree with TRBD1. This CDR3 contains 16 residues. V lost 3 bases to trimming and J lost 2 bases; unmatched junction nucleotides: 7. CDR3 sequence (DNA): TGTGCCAGCAGTTTCCGAGGCGGGACAGGGGCCTACGAGCAGTACTTC. It codes for CASSFRGGTGAYEQYF.

The chain has TRBV11-2 and TRBJ2-1; D unclear. V lost 4 bases, J lost 0 bases, and 19 bases lay in between. The CDR3 covers 18 residues. Germline loops: CDR1 SGHAT, CDR2 FQNNGV. CDR3 region: CASSSYSPRRSSYNEQFF. CDR3 bases: TGTGCCAGCAGCTCTTACTCCCCTCGCAGGAGCTCCTACAATGAGCAGTTCTTC.

This clonotype was seen a few times. This rearrangement joins TRBV18 to TRBJ2-2, with D maybe TRBD2 (6 bases). The CDR3 is 17 amino acids. Germline V gene data show CDR1 as KGHSH and CDR2 as LQKENI. V lost 3 bases and J lost 5, with 19 bases in between. The CDR3 here is CASSPPGTARKTGELFF. The CDR3 nucleotides read TGTGCCAGCTCACCCCCAGGGACTGCCCGAAAAACCGGGGAGCTGTTTTTT.

The rearrangement links TRBV3-1 to TRBJ2-7; 8 nucleotides align to TRBD2. V was clipped by 4 bases and J by 2 bases; unmatched bases: 4. This CDR3 comprises 14 residues. Germline loops: CDR1 LGHDT, CDR2 YNNKEL (reference sequence). The CDR3 DNA is TGTGCCAGCAGCCGTAGCGGGACCACCTACGAGCAGTACTTC. It specifies CASSRSGTTYEQYF.

This clonotype was counted at least ten times. The rearrangement uses TRBV5-6 and TRBJ1-5; D possibly corresponds to TRBD1 (5 bases). Germline V CDR1 and CDR2: SGHDT, YYEEEE. The CDR3 extends over 16 amino acids. Trimming shortened V by 3 bases and J by 2 bases, and 15 bases separated the two germline ends. This chain's CDR3 is CASSSLDTRGNQPQHF. CDR3 in DNA: TGTGCCAGCAGCTCCTTGGACACCCGCGGCAATCAGCCCCAGCATTTT.

This clonotype was seen repeatedly, ten times or more. This chain uses TRBV7-9 with TRBJ1-1; no clear D gene. Germline values: CDR1 SEHNR, CDR2 FQNEAQ (reference sequence). The CDR3 runs to 15 residues. V was cut by 5 bases and J by 1 base, with 14 bases left in between. Here the CDR3 reads CASSPVGLGNTEAFF. Written as DNA, the CDR3 is TGTGCCAGCAGCCCCGTGGGATTGGGGAACACTGAAGCTTTCTTT.

The sample holds many counts of this clonotype. This chain uses TRBV4-1 with TRBJ2-1; D may be TRBD1 (6 bases). Germline V CDR1 and CDR2: MGHRA, YSYEKL. This CDR3 region has 13 residues. V lost 4 bases, J lost 7 bases, and 11 bases lay in between. DNA for the CDR3: TGCGCCAGCAGCCCGGACAGATGGAATGAGCAGTTCTTC. Protein product: CASSPDRWNEQFF.

At least ten counts were recorded for this clonotype. This chain joins TRBV9 and TRBJ2-1, with 7 bases identical to TRBD2. Germline assignment: CDR1 SGDLS and CDR2 YYNGEE. Trimming cost V 3 bases and J 7 bases; bases outside gene matches: 10. The CDR3 length is 15 residues. The CDR3 DNA sequence: TGTGCCAGCAGCGAGGGCGGGAGCGGCGGAAATGAGCAGTTCTTC. Its protein is CASSEGGSGGNEQFF.

V is TRBV5-4 and J is TRBJ2-2, with TRBD1 matching over 9 bases. CDR3 size: 17 residues. In germline, CDR1 is SGHNT, CDR2 YYREEE (reference sequence). J was trimmed by 6 bases and V by 3 bases; bases with no gene match: 12. CDR3 sequence reads: CASSSKAGTGSSGELFF. CDR3 DNA sequence: TGTGCCAGCAGCTCCAAAGCTGGGACAGGGTCTTCCGGGGAGCTGTTTTTT. Drawing the rest from reference TRBV5-4 and TRBJ2-2, the complete variable domain is ETGVTQSPTHLIKTRGQQVTLRCSSQSGHNTVSWYQQALGQGPQFIFQYYREEENGRGNFPPRFSGLQFPNYSSELNVNALELDDSALYLCASSSKAGTGSSGELFFGEGSRLTVL.

In this sample, this clonotype turned up many times. The genes are TRBV7-2 and TRBJ2-2, with TRBD1 matching 8 bases. Per the germline V gene, CDR1 is SGHTA and CDR2 is FQGNSA. The CDR3 has 16 amino acids. J gave up 6 bases and V 2 bases, and 8 bases lay outside the gene matches. The CDR3 sequence: CASSLRTGGRSGELFF. CDR3 DNA: TGTGCCAGCAGCTTAAGAACAGGGGGTCGGTCCGGGGAGCTGTTTTTT.